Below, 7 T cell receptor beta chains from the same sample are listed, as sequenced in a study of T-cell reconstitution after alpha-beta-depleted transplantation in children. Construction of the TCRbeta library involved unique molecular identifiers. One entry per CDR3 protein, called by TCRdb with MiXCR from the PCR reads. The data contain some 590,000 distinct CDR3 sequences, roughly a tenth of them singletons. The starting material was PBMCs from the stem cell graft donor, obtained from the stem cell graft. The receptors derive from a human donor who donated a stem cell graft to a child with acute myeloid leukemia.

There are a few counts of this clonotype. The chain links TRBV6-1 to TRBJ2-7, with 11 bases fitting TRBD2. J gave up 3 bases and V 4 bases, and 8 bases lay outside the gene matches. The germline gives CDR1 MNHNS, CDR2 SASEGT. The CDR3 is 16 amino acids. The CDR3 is CASSALAGVGGYEQYF. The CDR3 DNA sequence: TGTGCCAGCAGTGCACTAGCGGGAGTCGGAGGCTACGAGCAGTACTTC.

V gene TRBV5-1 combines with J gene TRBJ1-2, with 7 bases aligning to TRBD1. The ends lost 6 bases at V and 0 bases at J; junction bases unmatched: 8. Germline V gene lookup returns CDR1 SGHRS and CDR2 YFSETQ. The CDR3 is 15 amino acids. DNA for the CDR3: TGCGCCAGCACCTATGACAGGGCCTCTAACTATGGCTACACCTTC. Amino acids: CASTYDRASNYGYTF. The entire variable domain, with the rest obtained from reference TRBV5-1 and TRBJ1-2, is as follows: KAGVTQTPRYLIKTRGQQVTLSCSPISGHRSVSWYQQTPGQGLQFLFEYFSETQRNKGNFPGRFSGRQFSNSRSEMNVSTLELGDSALYLCASTYDRASNYGYTFGSGTRLTVV.

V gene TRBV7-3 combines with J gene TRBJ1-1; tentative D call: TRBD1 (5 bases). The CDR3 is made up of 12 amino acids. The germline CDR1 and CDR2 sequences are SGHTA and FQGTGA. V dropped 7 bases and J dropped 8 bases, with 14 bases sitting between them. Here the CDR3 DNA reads TGTGCCAGCAACCCGGGGACGATCGAAGCTTTCTTT. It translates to CASNPGTIEAFF. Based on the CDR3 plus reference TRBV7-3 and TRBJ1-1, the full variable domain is GAGVSQTPSNKVTEKGKYVELRCDPISGHTALYWYRQSLGQGPEFLIYFQGTGAADDSGLPNDRFFAVRPEGSVSTLKIQRTERGDSAVYLCASNPGTIEAFFGQGTRLTVV.

CDR3 loop: CAWSRSSYNEQFF. DNA of the CDR3: TGTGCCTGGAGCAGGAGCTCCTACAATGAGCAGTTCTTC. V usage is TRBV30 and J usage is TRBJ2-1; D is unclear. The germline gives CDR1 GTSNPN, CDR2 SVGIG (reference sequence). V was pared by 3 bases and J by 0 bases, with 6 bases between. The CDR3 consists of 13 residues.

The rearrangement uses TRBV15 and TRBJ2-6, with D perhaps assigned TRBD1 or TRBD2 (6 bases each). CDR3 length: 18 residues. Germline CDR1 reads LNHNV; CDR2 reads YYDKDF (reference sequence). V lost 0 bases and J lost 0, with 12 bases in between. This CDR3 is CATSRDRRGISGANVLTF. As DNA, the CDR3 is TGTGCCACCAGCAGAGATCGGAGGGGGATCTCTGGGGCCAACGTCCTGACTTTC. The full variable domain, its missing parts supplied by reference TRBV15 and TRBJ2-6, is DAMVIQNPRYQVTQFGKPVTLSCSQTLNHNVMYWYQQKSSQAPKLLFHYYDKDFNNEADTPDNFQSRRPNTSFCFLDIRSPGLGDTAMYLCATSRDRRGISGANVLTFGAGSRLTVL.

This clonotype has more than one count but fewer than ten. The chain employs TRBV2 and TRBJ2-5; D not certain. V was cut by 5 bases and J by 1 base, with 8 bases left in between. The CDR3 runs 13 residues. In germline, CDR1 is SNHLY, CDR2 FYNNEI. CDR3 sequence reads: CASSNEAQETQYF. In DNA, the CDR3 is TGTGCCAGCAGTAACGAGGCCCAAGAGACCCAGTACTTC.

CDR3 amino acids: CASSFPGSTGELFF. The CDR3 nucleotides read TGCGCCAGCAGCTTCCCGGGTTCCACCGGGGAGCTGTTTTTT. The genes are TRBV5-1 and TRBJ2-2; the D is unclear. V was pared by 2 bases and J by 4 bases, with 9 bases between. The CDR3 runs to 14 residues. Germline assignment: CDR1 SGHRS and CDR2 YFSETQ. Full variable domain (outside the CDR3, taken from reference TRBV5-1 and TRBJ2-2): KAGVTQTPRYLIKTRGQQVTLSCSPISGHRSVSWYQQTPGQGLQFLFEYFSETQRNKGNFPGRFSGRQFSNSRSEMNVSTLELGDSALYLCASSFPGSTGELFFGEGSRLTVL.